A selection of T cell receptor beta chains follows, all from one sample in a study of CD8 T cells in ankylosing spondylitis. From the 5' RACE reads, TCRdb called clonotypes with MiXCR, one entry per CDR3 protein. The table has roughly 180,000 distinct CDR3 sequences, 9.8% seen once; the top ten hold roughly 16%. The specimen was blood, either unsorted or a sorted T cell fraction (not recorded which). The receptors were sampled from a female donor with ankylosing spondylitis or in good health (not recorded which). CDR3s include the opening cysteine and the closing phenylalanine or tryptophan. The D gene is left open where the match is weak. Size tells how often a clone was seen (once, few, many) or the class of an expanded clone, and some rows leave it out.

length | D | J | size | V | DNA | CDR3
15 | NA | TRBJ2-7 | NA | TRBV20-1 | TGCAGTGCTAGACCCCAGGTGGGGTTCCCCTACGAGCAGTACTTC | CSARPQVGFPYEQYF
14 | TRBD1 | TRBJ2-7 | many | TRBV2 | TGTGCCAGCAGCGCCTGGACAGGCTCCTACGAGCAGTACTTC | CASSAWTGSYEQYF
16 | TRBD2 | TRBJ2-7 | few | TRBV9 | TGTGCCAGCAGCCCTAGCGGGGGGACAGCCCCCTACGAGCAGTACTTC | CASSPSGGTAPYEQYF
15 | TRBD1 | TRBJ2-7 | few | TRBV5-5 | TGTGCCAGCAGCTTGTCTCCAGGGGGATTCAACGAGCAGTACTTC | CASSLSPGGFNEQYF
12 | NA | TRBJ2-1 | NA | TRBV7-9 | TGTGCCAGCAGCTTAGATTATCATGAGCAGTTCTTC | CASSLDYHEQFF
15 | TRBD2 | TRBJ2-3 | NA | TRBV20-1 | TGCAGTGCTAGAGGGGCTAGCGGGCAGCCAGATACGCAGTATTTT | CSARGASGQPDTQYF
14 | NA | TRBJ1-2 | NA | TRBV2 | TGTGCCAGCTCCCCGGGGCGTTCAAACCATGGCTACACCTTC | CASSPGRSNHGYTF
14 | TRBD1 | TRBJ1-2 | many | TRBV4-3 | TGCGCCAGCAGCCCGGGACAGGGAGACTATGGCTACACCTTC | CASSPGQGDYGYTF
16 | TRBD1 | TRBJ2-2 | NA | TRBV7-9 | TGTGCCAGCAGCCCGACCCCCACAGGGGCAAGCGGGGAGCTGTTTTTT | CASSPTPTGASGELFF
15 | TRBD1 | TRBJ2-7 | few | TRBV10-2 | TGCGCCAGCAGTGAGCTCGGGCAGGGGGCCAACGAGCAGTACTTC | CASSELGQGANEQYF
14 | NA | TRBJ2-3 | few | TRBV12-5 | TGTGCTAGTGCCGGCTCCCCGTACACAGATACGCAGTATTTT | CASAGSPYTDTQYF
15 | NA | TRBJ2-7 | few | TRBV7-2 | TGTGCCAGCAGCATTACCCAAAGCGTGATCTACGAGCAGTACTTC | CASSITQSVIYEQYF
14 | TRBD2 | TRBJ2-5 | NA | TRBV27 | TGTGCCAGCGGGACTAGCGGCTACGAGGAGACCCAGTACTTC | CASGTSGYEETQYF
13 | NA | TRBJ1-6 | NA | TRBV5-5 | TGTGCCAGCAGCTCCGGACATAATTCACCCCTCCACTTT | CASSSGHNSPLHF
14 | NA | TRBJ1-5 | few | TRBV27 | TGTGCCAGCAGTACCGGAGGGGTGCATCAGCCCCAGCATTTT | CASSTGGVHQPQHF
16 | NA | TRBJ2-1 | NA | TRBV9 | TGTGCCAGCAGCGTAGAGGGCGCCTTCTCCTACAATGAGCAGTTCTTC | CASSVEGAFSYNEQFF
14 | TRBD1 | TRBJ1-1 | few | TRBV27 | TGTGCCAGCAGTGCTCGACAGGGAGGGCCTGAAGCTTTCTTT | CASSARQGGPEAFF
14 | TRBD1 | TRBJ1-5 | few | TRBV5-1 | TGCGCCAGCAGCCCCGGACAGGGCCATCAGCCCCAGCATTTT | CASSPGQGHQPQHF
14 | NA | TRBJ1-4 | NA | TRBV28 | TGTGCCAGCAGTTCGTCAGGGAGCGGCGAAAAACTGTTTTTT | CASSSSGSGEKLFF
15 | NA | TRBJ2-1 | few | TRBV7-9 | TGTGCCAGCAGCTTTGAGGGGGTCCTGACAGATGAGCAGTTCTTC | CASSFEGVLTDEQFF
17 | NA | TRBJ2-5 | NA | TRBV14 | TGTGCCAGCAGCCAAGAAGGTACAGGACTCTACTTCGAGACCCAGTACTTC | CASSQEGTGLYFETQYF
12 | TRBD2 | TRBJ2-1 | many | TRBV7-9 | TGTGCCAGCAGCCCCGCGGGAACTAGCGAGTTCTTC | CASSPAGTSEFF
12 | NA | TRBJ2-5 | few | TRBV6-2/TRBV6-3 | TGTGCCAGCAGTTACCCGTGGGAGACCCAGTACTTC | CASSYPWETQYF
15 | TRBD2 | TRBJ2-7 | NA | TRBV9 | TGTGCCAGCAGCCCCCAAGCGGGAGGGCCCTTCGAGCAGTACTTC | CASSPQAGGPFEQYF
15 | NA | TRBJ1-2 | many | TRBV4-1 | TGCGCCAGCAGCCAAGTCTCAGGCAGGGTAGACGGCTACACCTTC | CASSQVSGRVDGYTF
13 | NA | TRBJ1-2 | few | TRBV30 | TGTGCCTGGGGGGACCGCGAGACGTATGGCTACACCTTC | CAWGDRETYGYTF
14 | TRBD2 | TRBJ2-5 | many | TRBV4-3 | TGCGCCAGCAGCTCTCGACTAGCGGGAGAGACCCAGTACTTC | CASSSRLAGETQYF
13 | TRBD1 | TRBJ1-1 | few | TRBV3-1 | TGTGCCAGCACCTCTACAGGGGGCTATGAAGCTTTCTTT | CASTSTGGYEAFF
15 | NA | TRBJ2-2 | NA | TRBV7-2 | TGTGCCAGCAGCAAAGTGGGGAGCGGAGGCGGGGAGCTGTTTTTT | CASSKVGSGGGELFF
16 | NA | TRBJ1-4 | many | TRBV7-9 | TGTGCCAGCAGTCCCCGCCGGGTCGCAACTAATGAAAAACTGTTTTTT | CASSPRRVATNEKLFF
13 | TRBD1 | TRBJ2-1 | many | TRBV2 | TGTGCCAGCGGGACAGGGTTGGTAAATGAGCAGTTCTTC | CASGTGLVNEQFF
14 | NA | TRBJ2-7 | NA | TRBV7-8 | TGTGCCAGCAGCTTACGTTCGCGCGCCTACGAGCAGTACTTC | CASSLRSRAYEQYF
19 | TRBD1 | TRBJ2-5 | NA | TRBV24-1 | TGTGCCACCAGTGATTTCAGCCCCCTTACAACCACAGGGGGAGAGACCCAGTACTTC | CATSDFSPLTTTGGETQYF
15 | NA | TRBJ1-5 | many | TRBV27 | TGTGCCAGCAGTTTAGTCCCAGGGATCAATCAGCCCCAGCATTTT | CASSLVPGINQPQHF
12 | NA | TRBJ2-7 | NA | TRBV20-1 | TGCAGTGCTAGAGATTGGGACTACGAGCAGTACTTC | CSARDWDYEQYF
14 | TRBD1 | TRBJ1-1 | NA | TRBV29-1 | TGCAGCGTCGGCCGACAGGGTCCCTTTACTGAAGCTTTCTTT | CSVGRQGPFTEAFF
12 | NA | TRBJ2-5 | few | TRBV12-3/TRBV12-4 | TGTGCCAGCAGTCCCTCCGGATGGACCCAGTACTTC | CASSPSGWTQYF
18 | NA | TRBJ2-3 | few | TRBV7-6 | TGTGCCAGCAGCTTATCCGGGACAACCTCTTTGAGCACAGATACGCAGTATTTT | CASSLSGTTSLSTDTQYF
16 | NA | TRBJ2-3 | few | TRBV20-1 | TGCAGCCTCCCGGTGGAGTCGGGACGCCTCACAGATACGCAGTATTTT | CSLPVESGRLTDTQYF
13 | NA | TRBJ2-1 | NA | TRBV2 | TGTGCCAGCAGTGGTGACAGGTACAATGAGCAGTTCTTC | CASSGDRYNEQFF
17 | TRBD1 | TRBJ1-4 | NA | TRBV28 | TGTGCCAGCAACTCGCTGGGACAGGGGGCGCCTAATGAAAAACTGTTTTTT | CASNSLGQGAPNEKLFF
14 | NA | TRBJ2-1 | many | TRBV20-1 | TGCAGTGCTAGTAATAGCGGCCGGGGAGTTGAGCAGTTCTTC | CSASNSGRGVEQFF
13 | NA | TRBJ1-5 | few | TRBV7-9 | TGTGCCAGCAGCTTCCAGGGAAATCAGCCCCAGCATTTT | CASSFQGNQPQHF
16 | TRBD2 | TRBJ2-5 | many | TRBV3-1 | TGTGCCAGCAGCCAAGATCTCAATGCGGGAGAAGAGACCCAGTACTTC | CASSQDLNAGEETQYF
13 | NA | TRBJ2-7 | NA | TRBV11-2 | TGTGCCAGCAGCCTCTGGGGAGACTACGAGCAGTACTTC | CASSLWGDYEQYF
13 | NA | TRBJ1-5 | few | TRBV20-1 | TGCAGTGCTCAGGGGTCCTACAATCAGCCCCAGCATTTT | CSAQGSYNQPQHF
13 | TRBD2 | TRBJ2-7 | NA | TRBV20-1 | TGCAGTGCTAGACTAGCGGGAGACCACGAGCAGTACTTC | CSARLAGDHEQYF
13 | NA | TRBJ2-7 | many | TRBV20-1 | TGCAGTGCTAGGACGGGGAGCTCCTACGAGCAGTACTTC | CSARTGSSYEQYF
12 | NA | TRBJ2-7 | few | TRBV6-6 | TGTGCCAGCAGTTTGGACAGCAACGAGCAGTACTTC | CASSLDSNEQYF
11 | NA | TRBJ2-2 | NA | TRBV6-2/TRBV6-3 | TGTGCCAGCACGCGGACCGGGGAGCTGTTTTTT | CASTRTGELFF
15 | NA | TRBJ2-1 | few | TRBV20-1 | TGCAGTGCTAGATCCGGGGCTGGCACCTACAATGAGCAGTTCTTC | CSARSGAGTYNEQFF
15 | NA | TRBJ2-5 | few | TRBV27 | TGTGCCAGCAGTTTAAGGGGGGGGGCCCCCGAGACCCAGTACTTC | CASSLRGGAPETQYF
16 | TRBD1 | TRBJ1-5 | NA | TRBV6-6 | TGTGCCAGCAAGGTCAGGGGGTCCATCCACCATCAGCCCCAGCATTTT | CASKVRGSIHHQPQHF
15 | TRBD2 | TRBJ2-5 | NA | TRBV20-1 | TGCAGTGCGAGGGGACTAGCGGACCCCCAAGAGACCCAGTACTTC | CSARGLADPQETQYF
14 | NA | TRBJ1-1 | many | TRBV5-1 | TGCGCCAGCAGAAGCCCGGGGCTGAACACTGAAGCTTTCTTT | CASRSPGLNTEAFF
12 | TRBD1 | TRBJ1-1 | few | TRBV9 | TGTGCCAGCAGTGGACAGGGAACAGAAGCTTTCTTT | CASSGQGTEAFF
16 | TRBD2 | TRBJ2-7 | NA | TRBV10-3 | TGTGCCATCAGTGAGTCTTTGCGGGAGGGATCCTACGAGCAGTACTTC | CAISESLREGSYEQYF
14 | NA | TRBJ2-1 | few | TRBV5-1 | TGCGCCAGCAGCACGGGTCCCGGGGGATATGAGCAGTTCTTC | CASSTGPGGYEQFF
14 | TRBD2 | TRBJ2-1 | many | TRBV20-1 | TGCAGTGCCCAAATAGCGGGGGACTACAATGAGCAGTTCTTC | CSAQIAGDYNEQFF